Presented here are 11 T cell receptor beta chains from one specimen sequenced in a study of blood T cells in healthy people across ages. For the second PCR, which ran for about 7 to 11 cycles, a sample-barcoded 5' primer and a J-beta primer mix were used. In TCRdb, the 5' RACE reads were re-called with MiXCR into one record per CDR3 protein. The sample comprises roughly 1,800,000 distinct CDR3 sequences, approximately 50% of which are singletons, and 2.1% rests with the top ten. Specimen: blood. The source is a woman in her thirties or forties in good health.

The chain carries TRBV7-2 and TRBJ1-5; D is uncertain. There are 15 residues in the CDR3. The germline V gene encodes CDR1 SGHTA and CDR2 FQGNSA. Trimming stripped 1 base from V and 10 bases from J, with 17 bases between. CDR3 in DNA: TGTGCCAGCAGCTTAGTAGGGTCACACGAGGGCCCCCAGCATTTT. Protein sequence: CASSLVGSHEGPQHF.

The genes are TRBV7-2 and TRBJ2-5, with 7 nucleotides matching TRBD2. CDR3 length: 15 residues. Germline V gene data show CDR1 as SGHTA and CDR2 as FQGNSA. V shed 4 bases and J 4 bases; nucleotides not matched to a gene: 9. Here the CDR3 reads CASSSSGTKRETQYF. CDR3 nucleotides: TGTGCCAGCAGCTCATCCGGGACTAAAAGAGAGACCCAGTACTTC.

The chain recombines TRBV27 with TRBJ1-2; D is uncertain. Trimming left V 2 bases short and J 7 bases short, with 11 bases between. Germline CDR1 and CDR2: MNHEY and SMNVEV (reference sequence). CDR3 size: 13 residues. Here the CDR3 reads CASSLRLAGGYTF. The CDR3 bases are TGTGCCAGCAGTTTACGCCTAGCGGGTGGCTACACCTTC.

The chain uses TRBV11-1 and TRBJ2-7; D gene ambiguous. The DNA matches TRBJ2-5 better at its end, which makes the J call doubtful. There are 14 residues in the CDR3. CDR1 SGHAT and CDR2 FQDESV come from the germline V gene (reference sequence). This CDR3 reads CASRGRSCEETQYF. The CDR3 region has the DNA TGTGCCAGCAGAGGGCGAAGCTGCGAAGAGACCCAGTACTTC.

This chain uses TRBV20-1 with TRBJ2-7; D call uncertain. Germline V lookup: CDR1 DFQATT, CDR2 SNEGSKA (reference sequence). The V and J ends lost 3 bases and 4 bases respectively, with 10 bases between them. There are 12 residues in the CDR3. CDR3 in DNA: TGCAGTGCTAGCGGTATGGGGTACGAGCAGTACTTC. Translation: CSASGMGYEQYF.

The chain recombines TRBV7-2 with TRBJ2-6; D possibly matches TRBD1 or TRBD2 (6 bases each). The CDR3 totals 20 residues. Trimming removed 5 bases from V and 0 bases from J, with 23 bases in between. Germline assignment: CDR1 SGHTA and CDR2 FQGNSA. CDR3 protein: CASSPDPGRGLNSGANVLTF. In DNA, the CDR3 is TGTGCCAGCAGCCCAGACCCAGGCCGGGGGCTAAACTCTGGGGCCAACGTCCTGACTTTC.

The V gene is TRBV14, the J gene TRBJ2-1; 7 nucleotides align to TRBD2. V trimming: 4 bases; J trimming: 5 bases; junction bases outside the gene matches: 11. Germline V gives CDR1 SGHDN, CDR2 FVKESK. The CDR3 runs 16 residues. The CDR3 loop reads CASSPALGGGNNEQFF. CDR3 DNA sequence: TGTGCCAGCAGCCCTGCTTTGGGGGGGGGAAACAATGAGCAGTTCTTC.

This clonotype was seen more than once but under ten times. The chain employs TRBV5-6 and TRBJ1-1; TRBD1 matches at 7 bases. CDR1 is SGHDT and CDR2 is YYEEEE in the germline V gene. Germline trimming cut 0 bases from V and 5 bases from J; bases unmatched to any gene: 7. The CDR3 covers 15 residues. The CDR3 loop reads CASSLVDRVMTEAFF. The CDR3 DNA reads as TGTGCCAGCAGCTTGGTAGACAGGGTGATGACTGAAGCTTTCTTT. The whole variable domain, remainder taken from reference TRBV5-6 and TRBJ1-1, is DAGVTQSPTHLIKTRGQQVTLRCSPKSGHDTVSWYQQALGQGPQFIFQYYEEEERQRGNFPDRFSGHQFPNYSSELNVNALLLGDSALYLCASSLVDRVMTEAFFGQGTRLTVV.

V is TRBV5-1 and J is TRBJ2-1; 8 positions match TRBD2. Germline V lookup: CDR1 SGHRS, CDR2 YFSETQ. This CDR3 contains 18 residues. J gave up 0 bases and V 0 bases, and 8 bases lay outside the gene matches. CDR3 loop: CASSLGGGRLSSYNEQFF. The CDR3 DNA reads as TGCGCCAGCAGCTTGGGCGGGGGGCGTTTGAGCTCCTACAATGAGCAGTTCTTC.

A few counts support this clonotype. V gene TRBV5-1 combines with J gene TRBJ1-2; D might be TRBD1 (6 bases). Looked up from germline, CDR1 is SGHRS and CDR2 is YFSETQ. CDR3 length: 17 residues. The V end was cut by 0 bases, the J end by 4 bases, with 19 bases between. The CDR3 sequence: CASSLASGGLRGYGYTF. In nucleotides, the CDR3 is TGCGCCAGCAGCTTGGCCAGTGGGGGGCTCCGGGGCTATGGCTACACCTTC.

The CDR3 nucleotides are TGCGCCAGCAGCTTGTGGGGGGGGAGGCTAAACAATGAGCAGTTCTTC. It codes for CASSLWGGRLNNEQFF. The V call is TRBV5-1, the J call TRBJ2-1; TRBD2 matches 7 bases. The CDR3 sequence is 16 residues long. The ends lost 1 base at V and 5 bases at J; junction bases unmatched: 9. Germline V gene data show CDR1 as SGHRS and CDR2 as YFSETQ.